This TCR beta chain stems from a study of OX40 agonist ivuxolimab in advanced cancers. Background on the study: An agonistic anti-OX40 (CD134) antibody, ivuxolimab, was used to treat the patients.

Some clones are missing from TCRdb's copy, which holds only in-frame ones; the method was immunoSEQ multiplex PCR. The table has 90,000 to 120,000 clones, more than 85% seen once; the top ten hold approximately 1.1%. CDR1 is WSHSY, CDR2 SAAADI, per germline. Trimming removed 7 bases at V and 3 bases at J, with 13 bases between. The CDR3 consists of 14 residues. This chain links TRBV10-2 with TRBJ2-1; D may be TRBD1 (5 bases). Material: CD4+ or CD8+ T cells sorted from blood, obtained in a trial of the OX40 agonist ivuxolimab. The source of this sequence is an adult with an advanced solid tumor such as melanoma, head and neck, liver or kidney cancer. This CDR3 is CASIRGTDYNEQFF. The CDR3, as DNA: TGCGCCAGCATAAGGGGTACAGACTACAATGAGCAGTTCTTC.